This note documents a single TCR beta chain sequence. This clone's antigen is unknown. Base-call qualities are not available, and no considerably larger clone is one nucleotide away. Taken from the germline V gene, the CDR1 and CDR2 loops are ENHRY and SYGVKD. CDR3 length: 12 amino acids, cysteine to phenylalanine. The DNA shown is the 36-base CDR3, in frame from base 1. V is pared back by 5 bases and J by 6 bases, with 9 bases lying between the germline termini. The data derive from a study of blood T cell repertoires in COVID-19 (dated by TCRdb to the early 2020s). For the wider study: Collaborator samples came from the United States, Italy and Spain and covered acute and convalescent phases of COVID-19. The material from the prospective study consisted of cDNA or gDNA derived from T cells, B-cell-depleted T cells, or PBMCs. Where available, HLA class I and class II types were taken from metadata supplied by the sample provider and were not determined by assay-based typing. Sample metadata almost always included a de-identified subject ID, COVID-19 status, age in years and sex. Subjects who had been exposed to COVID-19, were actively infected with it, or had recovered from it provided the deeply sampled blood TCRbeta repertoires that made up the dataset. Samples were obtained from the ongoing ImmuneRACE study (first 160 participants) and from 1,000 to 1,500 subjects provided by 6 global collaborators. The repertoires were released in a freely available public database intended as a resource for research on the immune response to SARS-CoV-2.

TCRbeta CDR3 regions were amplified from genomic DNA using the immunoSEQ Assay, a bias-controlled multiplex PCR. The authors processed their data as follows. Nucleated cell counts per sample were estimated from amplification of reference gene primers within the assay. To quantify the absolute abundance of each unique TCRbeta CDR3 rearrangement, sequence reads were collapsed and filtered. For each sample, productive Simpson clonality was calculated as the square root of Simpson's diversity index across productive rearrangements. In its TCRdb copy, this immuneACCESS table keeps in-frame sequences only and misses some clones. Where compared with another copy, unresolved V genes explain less than half of these, and the others have no known cause. That table gives V, J and clone size, and the DNA gave D and trimming. For this sample there are about 75,000 clones; around 80% appear just once. The top ten hold 20% to 25% of the sample.

Summary of the overall study and its limitations: The amount of clinical and demographic metadata varied by source and participant and was provided uncurated.

Each collaborating institution followed its own protocols to collect whole blood in K2EDTA tubes. For TCRbeta analysis, collaborators shipped samples in one of three forms: frozen whole blood, isolated PBMCs, or DNA extracted from either of those sample types. This TCR was recovered from a woman aged 45-65 years with acute or convalescent COVID-19. The chain uses TRBV10-3 and TRBJ2-3, with TRBD2 tentatively as D gene (5 bases match). The sequenced material came from peripheral blood. The bases are TGTGCCATCAGTCTCCTAGCCGATACGCAGTATTTT. This sequence encodes CAISLLADTQYF.